This record looks at one T cell receptor (beta chain) sequence and its context. Its antigen is currently unknown. The entry originates in a study of monozygotic twins with inflammatory bowel disease. Whole-study results and caveats: Resolution of different T cell subtypes was not achieved.

TCRdb reprocessed the 5' RACE reads, with one entry per CDR3 protein and no DNA. In all, the sample yields about 420,000 distinct CDR3 sequences. CDR3 length equals 14 residues. Per germline, CDR1 DFQATT and CDR2 SNEGSKA (reference sequence). Sequencing was carried out using blood. J is TRBJ2-5 and V is TRBV20-1; TCRdb picks TRBD1, but there is no DNA to check that call. This sequence was found in a human donor with ulcerative colitis or Crohn's disease, or a healthy co-twin of an affected twin (not recorded which). The CDR3 here is CSARRAGDLETQYF.